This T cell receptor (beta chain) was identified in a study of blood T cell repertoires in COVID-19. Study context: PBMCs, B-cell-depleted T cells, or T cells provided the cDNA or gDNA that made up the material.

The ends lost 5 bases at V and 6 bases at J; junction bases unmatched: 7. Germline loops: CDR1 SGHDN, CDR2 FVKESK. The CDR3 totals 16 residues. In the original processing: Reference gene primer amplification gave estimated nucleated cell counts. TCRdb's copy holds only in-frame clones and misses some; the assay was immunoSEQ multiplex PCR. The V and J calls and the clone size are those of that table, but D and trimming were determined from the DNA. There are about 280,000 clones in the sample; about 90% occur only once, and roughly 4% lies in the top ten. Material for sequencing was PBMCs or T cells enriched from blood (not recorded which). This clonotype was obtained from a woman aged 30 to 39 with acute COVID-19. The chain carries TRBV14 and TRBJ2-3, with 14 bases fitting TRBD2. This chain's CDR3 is CASSWGLAGETDTQYF. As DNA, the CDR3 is TGTGCCAGCAGCTGGGGACTAGCGGGAGAAACGGATACGCAGTATTTT.